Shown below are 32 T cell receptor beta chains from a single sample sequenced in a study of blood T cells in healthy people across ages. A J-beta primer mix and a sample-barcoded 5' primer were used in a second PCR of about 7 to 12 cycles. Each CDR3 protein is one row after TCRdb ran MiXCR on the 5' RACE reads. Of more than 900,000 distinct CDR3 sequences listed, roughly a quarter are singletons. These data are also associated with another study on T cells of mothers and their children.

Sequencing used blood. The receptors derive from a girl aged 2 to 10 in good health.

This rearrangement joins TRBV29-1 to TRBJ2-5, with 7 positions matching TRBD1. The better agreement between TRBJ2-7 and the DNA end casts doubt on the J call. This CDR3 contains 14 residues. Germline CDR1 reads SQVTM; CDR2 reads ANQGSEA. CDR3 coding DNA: TGCAGCGTTGCCGCAGGGACAGTTCGCTACGAGCAGTACTTC. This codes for CSVAAGTVRYEQYF.

Here the CDR3 DNA reads TGCAGCGTGGAGACTAACAGGGATATGAACTATGGCTACACCTTC. It is translated as CSVETNRDMNYGYTF. This rearrangement joins TRBV29-1 to TRBJ1-2; D might be TRBD1 (6 bases). Germline V CDR1 and CDR2: SQVTM, ANQGSEA. This CDR3 spans 15 amino acids. Between the trimmed V and J ends, which lost 6 bases and 2 bases, there was a span of 19 bases.

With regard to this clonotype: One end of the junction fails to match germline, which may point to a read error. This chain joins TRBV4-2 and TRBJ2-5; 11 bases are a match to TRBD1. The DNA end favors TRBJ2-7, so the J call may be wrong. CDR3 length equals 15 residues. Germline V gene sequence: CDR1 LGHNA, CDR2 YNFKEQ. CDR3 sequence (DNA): TGTACCAGCAGCCAAGTAGGGACAGGGGGCTACGAGCAGTACTTC. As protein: CTSSQVGTGGYEQYF.

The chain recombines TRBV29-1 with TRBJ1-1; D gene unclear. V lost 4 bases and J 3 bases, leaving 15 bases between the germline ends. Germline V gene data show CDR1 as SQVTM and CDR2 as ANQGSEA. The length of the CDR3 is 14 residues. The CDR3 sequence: CSVVPPTGYTEAFF. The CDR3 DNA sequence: TGCAGCGTTGTCCCACCAACCGGATACACTGAAGCTTTCTTT.

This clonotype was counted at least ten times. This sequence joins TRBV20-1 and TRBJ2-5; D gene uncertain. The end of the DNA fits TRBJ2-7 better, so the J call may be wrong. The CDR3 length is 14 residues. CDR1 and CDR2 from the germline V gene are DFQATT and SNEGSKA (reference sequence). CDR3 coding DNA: TGCAGTGCTAGAGATTTGACAAGGACCCACGAGCAGTACTTC. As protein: CSARDLTRTHEQYF.

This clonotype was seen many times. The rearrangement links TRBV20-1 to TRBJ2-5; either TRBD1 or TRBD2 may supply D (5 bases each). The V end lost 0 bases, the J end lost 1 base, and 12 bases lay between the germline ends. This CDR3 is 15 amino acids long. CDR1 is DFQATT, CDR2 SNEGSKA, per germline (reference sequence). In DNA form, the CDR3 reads TGCAGTGCTAGAGATCGGGTGAGGGGCCAAGAGACCCAGTACTTC. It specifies CSARDRVRGQETQYF.

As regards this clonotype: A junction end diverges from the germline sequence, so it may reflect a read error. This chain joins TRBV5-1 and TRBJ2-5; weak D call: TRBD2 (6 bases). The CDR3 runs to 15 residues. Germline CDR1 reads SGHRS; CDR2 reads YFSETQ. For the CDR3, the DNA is TGCACCAGCAGCTTGGAGGGACGCGCGTGGGAGACCCAGTACTTC. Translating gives CTSSLEGRAWETQYF. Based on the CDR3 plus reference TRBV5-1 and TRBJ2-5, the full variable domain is KAGVTQTPRYLIKTRGQQVTLSCSPISGHRSVSWYQQTPGQGLQFLFEYFSETQRNKGNFPGRFSGRQFSNSRSEMNVSTLELGDSALYLCTSSLEGRAWETQYFGPGTRLLVL.

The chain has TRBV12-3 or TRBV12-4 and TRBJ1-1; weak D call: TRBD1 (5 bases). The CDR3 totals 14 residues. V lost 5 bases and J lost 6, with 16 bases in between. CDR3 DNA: TGTGCCAGCAGTCCCCTCAGGGCGAGGGCTGAAGCTTTCTTT. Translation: CASSPLRARAEAFF.

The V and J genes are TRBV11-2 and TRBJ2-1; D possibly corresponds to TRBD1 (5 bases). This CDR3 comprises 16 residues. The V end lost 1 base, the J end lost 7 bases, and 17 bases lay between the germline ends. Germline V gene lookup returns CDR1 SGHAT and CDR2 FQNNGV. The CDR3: CASSLVFGQPGNEQFF. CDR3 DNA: TGTGCCAGCAGCTTAGTGTTTGGACAACCAGGGAATGAGCAGTTCTTC. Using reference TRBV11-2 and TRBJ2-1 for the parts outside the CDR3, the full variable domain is EAGVAQSPRYKIIEKRQSVAFWCNPISGHATLYWYQQILGQGPKLLIQFQNNGVVDDSQLPKDRFSAERLKGVDSTLKIQPAKLEDSAVYLCASSLVFGQPGNEQFFGPGTRLTVL.

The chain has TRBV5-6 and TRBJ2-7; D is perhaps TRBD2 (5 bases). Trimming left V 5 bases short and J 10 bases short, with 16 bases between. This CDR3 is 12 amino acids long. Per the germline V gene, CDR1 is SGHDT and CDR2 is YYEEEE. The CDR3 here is CASSPEGERQYF. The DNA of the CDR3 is TGTGCCAGCAGTCCCGAGGGAGAACGACAGTACTTC.

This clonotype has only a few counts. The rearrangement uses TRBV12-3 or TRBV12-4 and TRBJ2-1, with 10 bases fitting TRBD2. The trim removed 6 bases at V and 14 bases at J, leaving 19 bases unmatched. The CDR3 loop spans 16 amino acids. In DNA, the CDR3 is TGTGCCAGCAGCCCTACGAGCGGGGGGGCCTTTGTTAGTGAGTTCTTC. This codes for CASSPTSGGAFVSEFF.

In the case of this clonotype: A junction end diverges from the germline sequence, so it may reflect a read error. As DNA, the CDR3 is TGTGCCGGCAGAGCGGACACAGATACGGAGTATTTT. Residues: CAGRADTDTEYF. V usage is TRBV12-3 or TRBV12-4 and J usage is TRBJ2-3; D might be TRBD1 or TRBD2, each matching 5 bases. The CDR3 is 12 amino acids.

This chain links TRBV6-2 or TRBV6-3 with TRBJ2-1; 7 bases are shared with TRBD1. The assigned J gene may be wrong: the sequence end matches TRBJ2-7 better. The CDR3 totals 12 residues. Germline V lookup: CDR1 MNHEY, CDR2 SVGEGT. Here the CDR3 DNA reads TGTGCCAGCGCCTACAGGGGCGGGGAGCAGTACTTC. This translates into CASAYRGGEQYF.

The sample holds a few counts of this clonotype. Here the CDR3 reads CASRQGPLSGNTIYF. The CDR3 nucleotides are TGTGCCAGCAGACAGGGTCCACTTTCTGGAAACACCATATATTTT. This rearrangement joins TRBV6-5 to TRBJ1-3; D possibly corresponds to TRBD1 (6 bases). The CDR3 spans 15 residues. Looked up from germline, CDR1 is MNHEY and CDR2 is SVGAGI. The V gene lost 6 bases and the J gene lost 1 base, with 13 bases spanning the gap.

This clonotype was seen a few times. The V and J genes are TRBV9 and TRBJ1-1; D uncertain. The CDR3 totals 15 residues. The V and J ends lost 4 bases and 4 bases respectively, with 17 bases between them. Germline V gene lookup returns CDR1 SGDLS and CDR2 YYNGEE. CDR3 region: CASSRYADGSTEAFF. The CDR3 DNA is TGTGCCAGCAGCCGGTACGCCGACGGATCCACTGAAGCTTTCTTT.

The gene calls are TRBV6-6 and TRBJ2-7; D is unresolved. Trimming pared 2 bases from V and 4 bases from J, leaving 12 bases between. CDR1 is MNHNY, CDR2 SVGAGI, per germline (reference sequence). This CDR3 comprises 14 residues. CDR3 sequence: CASSYGESPYEQYF. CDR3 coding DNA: TGTGCCAGCAGTTACGGTGAGAGTCCGTACGAGCAGTACTTC.

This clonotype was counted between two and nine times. For the CDR3, the DNA is TGTGCCAGCAGCTCCTGGGCGACCAATGAGCAGTTCTTC. Its translation: CASSSWATNEQFF. The rearrangement uses TRBV7-9 and TRBJ2-1; D remains unclear. CDR1 and CDR2 from the germline V gene are SEHNR and FQNEAQ (reference sequence). With 4 bases removed from V and 6 bases from J, the gap between germline ends came to 10 bases. The CDR3 totals 13 residues.

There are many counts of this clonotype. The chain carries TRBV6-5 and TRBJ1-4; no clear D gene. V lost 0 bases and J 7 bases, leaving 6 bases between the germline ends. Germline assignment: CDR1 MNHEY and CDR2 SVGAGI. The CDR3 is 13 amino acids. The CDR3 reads CASSYSPSEKLFF. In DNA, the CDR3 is TGTGCCAGCAGTTACTCTCCAAGTGAAAAACTGTTTTTT.

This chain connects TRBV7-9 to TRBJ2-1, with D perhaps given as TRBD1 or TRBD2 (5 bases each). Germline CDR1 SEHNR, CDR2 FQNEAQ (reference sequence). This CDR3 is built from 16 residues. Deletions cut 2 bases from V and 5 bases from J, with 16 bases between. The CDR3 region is CASSLTPGRKNNEQFF. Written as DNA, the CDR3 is TGTGCCAGCAGCTTAACACCGGGACGGAAAAACAATGAGCAGTTCTTC.

This CDR3 is CATSRVTLSDDGKTQYF. The CDR3 DNA sequence: TGTGCCACCAGCAGAGTCACCTTAAGTGATGACGGGAAGACCCAGTACTTC. This chain uses TRBV15 with TRBJ2-5; D might be TRBD2 (5 bases). The CDR3 has 17 amino acids. Trimming removed 1 base from V and 6 bases from J, with 21 bases in between. The germline gives CDR1 LNHNV, CDR2 YYDKDF (reference sequence).

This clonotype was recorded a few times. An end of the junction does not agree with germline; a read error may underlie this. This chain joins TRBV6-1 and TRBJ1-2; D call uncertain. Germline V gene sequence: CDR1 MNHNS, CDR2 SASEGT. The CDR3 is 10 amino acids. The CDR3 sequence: CASSESQIHF. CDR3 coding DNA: TGTGCCAGCAGTGAAAGTCAAATCCACTTC.

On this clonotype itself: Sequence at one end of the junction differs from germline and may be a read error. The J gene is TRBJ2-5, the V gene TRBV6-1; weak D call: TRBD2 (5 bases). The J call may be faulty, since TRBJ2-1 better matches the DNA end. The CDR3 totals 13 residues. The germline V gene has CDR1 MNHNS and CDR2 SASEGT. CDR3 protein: CASSEVERNEQFF. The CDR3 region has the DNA TGTGCTAGCAGTGAAGTAGAGCGGAATGAGCAGTTCTTC.

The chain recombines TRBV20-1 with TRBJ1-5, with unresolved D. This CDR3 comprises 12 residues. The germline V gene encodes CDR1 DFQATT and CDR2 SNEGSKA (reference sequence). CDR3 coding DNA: TGCAGGCCTAGGGAGTGCAATCAGCCCCAGCATTTT. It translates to CRPRECNQPQHF.

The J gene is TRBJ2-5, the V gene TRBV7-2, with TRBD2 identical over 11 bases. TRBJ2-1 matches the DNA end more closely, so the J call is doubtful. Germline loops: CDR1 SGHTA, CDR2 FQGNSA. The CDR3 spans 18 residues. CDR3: CASSLRGVAGGVVNEQFF. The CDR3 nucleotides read TGTGCCAGCAGCTTAAGGGGGGTAGCGGGAGGGGTCGTTAATGAGCAGTTCTTC.

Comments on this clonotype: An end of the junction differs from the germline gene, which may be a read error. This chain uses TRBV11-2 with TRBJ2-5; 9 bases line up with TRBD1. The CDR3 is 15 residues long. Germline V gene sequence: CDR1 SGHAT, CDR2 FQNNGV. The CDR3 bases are TGTGCCAGCACCTTAGTTACAGGGGGCGAAGAGACCCAGTACTTC. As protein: CASTLVTGGEETQYF.

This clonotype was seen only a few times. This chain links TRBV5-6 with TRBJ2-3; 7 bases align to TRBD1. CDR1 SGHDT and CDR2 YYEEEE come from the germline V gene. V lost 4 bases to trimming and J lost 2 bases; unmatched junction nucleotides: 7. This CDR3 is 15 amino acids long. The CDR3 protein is CASSLLQGNTDTQYF. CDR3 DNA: TGTGCCAGCAGCCTTCTACAGGGGAACACAGATACGCAGTATTTT. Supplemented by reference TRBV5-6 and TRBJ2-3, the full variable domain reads DAGVTQSPTHLIKTRGQQVTLRCSPKSGHDTVSWYQQALGQGPQFIFQYYEEEERQRGNFPDRFSGHQFPNYSSELNVNALLLGDSALYLCASSLLQGNTDTQYFGPGTRLTVL.

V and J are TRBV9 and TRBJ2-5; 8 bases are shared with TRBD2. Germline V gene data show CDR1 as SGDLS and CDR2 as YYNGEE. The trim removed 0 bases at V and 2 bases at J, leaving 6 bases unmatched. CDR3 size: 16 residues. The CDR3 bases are TGTGCCAGCAGCGTAGCTGGGAGCGGGAGTCAAGAGACCCAGTACTTC. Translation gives CASSVAGSGSQETQYF.

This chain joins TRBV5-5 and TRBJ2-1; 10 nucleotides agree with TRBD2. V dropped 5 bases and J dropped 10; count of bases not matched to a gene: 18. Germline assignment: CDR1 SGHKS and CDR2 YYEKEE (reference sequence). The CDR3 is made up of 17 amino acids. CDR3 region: CASRSEGGLAGVEEQFF. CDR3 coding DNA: TGTGCCAGCAGATCCGAGGGAGGGCTAGCGGGAGTGGAGGAGCAGTTCTTC.

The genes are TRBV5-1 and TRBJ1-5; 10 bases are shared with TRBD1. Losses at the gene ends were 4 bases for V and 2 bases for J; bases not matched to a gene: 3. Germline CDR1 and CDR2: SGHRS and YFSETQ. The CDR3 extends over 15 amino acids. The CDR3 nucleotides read TGCGCCAGCAGCGAGACAGGGGGCGGCAATCAGCCCCAGCATTTT. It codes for CASSETGGGNQPQHF.

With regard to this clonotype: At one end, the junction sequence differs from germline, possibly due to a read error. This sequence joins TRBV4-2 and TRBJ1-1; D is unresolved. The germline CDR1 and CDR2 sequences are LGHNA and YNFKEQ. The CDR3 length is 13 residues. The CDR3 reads CASSLGGNTDAFF. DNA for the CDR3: TGTGCCAGCAGCCTAGGAGGGAATACTGATGCTTTCTTT.

CDR3 loop: CASSAQLAMNTEAFF. The CDR3 DNA sequence: TGTGCCAGCAGCGCCCAGTTAGCTATGAACACTGAAGCTTTCTTT. The chain uses TRBV9 and TRBJ1-1; D ambiguous. The germline V gene encodes CDR1 SGDLS and CDR2 YYNGEE. The CDR3 has 15 amino acids. Deletions cut 3 bases from V and 0 bases from J, with 12 bases between.

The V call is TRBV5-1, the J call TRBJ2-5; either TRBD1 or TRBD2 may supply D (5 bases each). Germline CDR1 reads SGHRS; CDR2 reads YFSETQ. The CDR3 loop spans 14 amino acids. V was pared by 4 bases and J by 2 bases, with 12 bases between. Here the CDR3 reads CASSITGRQETQYF. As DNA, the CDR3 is TGCGCCAGCAGCATAACGGGACGTCAAGAGACCCAGTACTTC.